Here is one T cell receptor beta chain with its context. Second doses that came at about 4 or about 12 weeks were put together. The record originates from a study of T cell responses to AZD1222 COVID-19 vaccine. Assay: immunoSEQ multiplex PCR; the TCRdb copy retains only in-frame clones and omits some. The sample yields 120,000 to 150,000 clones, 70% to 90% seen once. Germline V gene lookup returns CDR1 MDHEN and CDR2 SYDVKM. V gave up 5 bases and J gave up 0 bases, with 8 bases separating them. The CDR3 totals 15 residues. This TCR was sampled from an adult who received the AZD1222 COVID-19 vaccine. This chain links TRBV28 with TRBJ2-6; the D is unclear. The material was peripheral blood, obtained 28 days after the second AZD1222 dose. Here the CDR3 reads CASSPGVSGANVLTF. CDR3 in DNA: TGTGCCAGCAGTCCCGGCGTCTCTGGGGCCAACGTCCTGACTTTC. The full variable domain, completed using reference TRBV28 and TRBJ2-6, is DVKVTQSSRYLVKRTGEKVFLECVQDMDHENMFWYRQDPGLGLRLIYFSYDVKMKEKGDIPEGYSVSREKKERFSLILESASTNQTSMYLCASSPGVSGANVLTFGAGSRLTVL.